The 25 T cell receptor beta chains reported below all come from one sample, sequenced in a study of OX40 agonist ivuxolimab in advanced cancers. TCRdb keeps only in-frame clones here, not all; method: immunoSEQ multiplex PCR. The sample has about 80,000 clones, roughly 91% seen once. The sequencing used CD4+ or CD8+ T cells sorted from blood, collected in a trial of the OX40 agonist ivuxolimab. All receptors come from an adult with an advanced solid tumor such as melanoma, head and neck, liver or kidney cancer.

The chain carries TRBV28 and TRBJ1-4, with TRBD1 as a possible D gene (6 bases). There are 14 residues in the CDR3. V was trimmed by 6 bases and J by 7 bases, leaving 15 bases between them. The germline gives CDR1 MDHEN, CDR2 SYDVKM. In DNA form, the CDR3 reads TGTGCCAGCAGGAGGTCAGGGGTAGGTGAAAAACTGTTTTTT. As protein: CASRRSGVGEKLFF.

This chain links TRBV7-9 with TRBJ2-2; the D is unclear. The germline V and J ends were trimmed by 6 bases and 0 bases, with 8 bases remaining between them. CDR3 length: 14 amino acids. CDR1 is SEHNR and CDR2 is FQNEAQ in the germline V gene (reference sequence). The CDR3 sequence is CASRQSANTGELFF. The DNA for the CDR3 is TGTGCCAGCAGACAGTCCGCGAACACCGGGGAGCTGTTTTTT.

V and J are TRBV5-4 and TRBJ1-3, with D perhaps TRBD1 (5 bases). V lost 0 bases and J 1 base, leaving 14 bases between the germline ends. This CDR3 is built from 17 residues. Germline lookup yields CDR1 SGHNT and CDR2 YYREEE (reference sequence). CDR3 sequence (DNA): TGTGCCAGCAGCTTGGATACGGGGCTGGGATCTGGAAACACCATATATTTT. Translated: CASSLDTGLGSGNTIYF.

V gene TRBV2 combines with J gene TRBJ1-1; D not certain. This CDR3 spans 15 amino acids. Per germline, CDR1 SNHLY and CDR2 FYNNEI. Trimming removed 8 bases at V and 2 bases at J, with 18 bases between. CDR3 sequence (DNA): TGTGCCAGCCTTAGAGGGCGGACCCAAAACACTGAAGCTTTCTTT. It is translated as CASLRGRTQNTEAFF. The entire variable domain, with the rest obtained from reference TRBV2 and TRBJ1-1, is as follows: EPEVTQTPSHQVTQMGQEVILRCVPISNHLYFYWYRQILGQKVEFLVSFYNNEISEKSEIFDDQFSVERPDGSNFTLKIRSTKLEDSAMYFCASLRGRTQNTEAFFGQGTRLTVV.

This clone turned up a few times. The V and J genes are TRBV4-1 and TRBJ1-2, with TRBD1 matching over 7 bases. Looked up from germline, CDR1 is MGHRA and CDR2 is YSYEKL. The CDR3 is made up of 14 amino acids. V shed 1 base, J shed 5 bases, and the junction held 4 bases outside the gene matches. The CDR3 DNA reads TGCGCCAGCAGCCAAGGGGACAGCAGATATGGCTACACCTTC. This codes for CASSQGDSRYGYTF.

The chain couples TRBV21-1 to TRBJ2-7; whether TRBD1, the table's D call, matches the DNA was not checked. TRBV21-1 is shown as a pseudogene. The CDR3 length is 17 residues. The CDR3 DNA reads as TGTGCCAGCAGCAAACGTTCATGCAGGGCTCTGATGTACGAGCAGTACTTC. This translates into CASSKRSCRALMYEQYF.

The chain is built from TRBV11-3 and TRBJ1-1; possibly TRBD1 for D (6 bases). Per the germline V gene, CDR1 is SGHNT and CDR2 is YENEEA. Trimming cost V 4 bases and J 6 bases, with 21 bases left between them. This CDR3 comprises 16 residues. The CDR3 bases are TGTGCCAGCAGCTCGGGGGCTATCTACAGTGGGGCTGAAGCTTTCTTT. It yields the protein CASSSGAIYSGAEAFF.

The chain combines TRBV15 with TRBJ2-7, with D possibly TRBD2 on 7 matching bases. Trimming shortened V by 0 bases and J by 6 bases, and 12 bases separated the two germline ends. Per germline, CDR1 LNHNV and CDR2 YYDKDF (reference sequence). CDR3 size: 14 residues. The CDR3 loop is CATSRDFGGPEQYF. The CDR3 coding sequence is TGTGCCACCAGCAGAGATTTCGGGGGGCCCGAGCAGTACTTC. Full variable domain (rest looked up from reference TRBV15 and TRBJ2-7): DAMVIQNPRYQVTQFGKPVTLSCSQTLNHNVMYWYQQKSSQAPKLLFHYYDKDFNNEADTPDNFQSRRPNTSFCFLDIRSPGLGDTAMYLCATSRDFGGPEQYFGPGTRLTVT.

The chain uses TRBV6-5 and TRBJ1-2; possibly TRBD1 for D (5 bases). Between the trimmed V and J ends, which lost 2 bases and 3 bases, there was a span of 13 bases. Germline CDR1 reads MNHEY; CDR2 reads SVGAGI. This CDR3 has 15 amino acids. The CDR3, as DNA: TGTGCCAGCAGTTACGACCCGGGGGAACACTATGGCTACACCTTC. Translation: CASSYDPGEHYGYTF.

This rearrangement joins TRBV27 to TRBJ1-4; D perhaps matches TRBD1 (5 bases). The CDR3 spans 19 residues. V dropped 2 bases and J dropped 0 bases, with 19 bases sitting between them. Per germline, CDR1 MNHEY and CDR2 SMNVEV (reference sequence). The CDR3 sequence: CASSLGGNSHLATNEKLFF. The CDR3 DNA follows: TGTGCCAGCAGTTTAGGGGGGAACTCCCACCTTGCAACTAATGAAAAACTGTTTTTT.

The J gene is TRBJ2-3, the V gene TRBV7-2; 8 nucleotides align to TRBD2. V shed 0 bases and J 2 bases; nucleotides not matched to a gene: 7. The CDR3 length is 17 residues. The germline V gene has CDR1 SGHTA and CDR2 FQGNSA. In nucleotides, the CDR3 is TGTGCCAGCAGCTTAGCGAAGCGGGAGTGGATCACAGATACGCAGTATTTT. Its protein is CASSLAKREWITDTQYF.

The chain carries TRBV28 and TRBJ2-2; 7 nucleotides line up with TRBD1. Germline CDR1 reads MDHEN; CDR2 reads SYDVKM. This CDR3 contains 14 residues. The ends lost 7 bases at V and 5 bases at J; junction bases unmatched: 7. The CDR3 loop reads CASTDRVVTGELFF. CDR3 DNA: TGTGCCAGCACCGACAGGGTCGTTACCGGGGAGCTGTTTTTT.

CDR3 nucleotides: TGTGCCAGCAGCTTAATGGAGAGAGAGACCCAGTACTTC. Its translation is CASSLMERETQYF. This chain connects TRBV7-2 to TRBJ2-5, with D hard to call. Germline V gene sequence: CDR1 SGHTA, CDR2 FQGNSA. This CDR3 region has 13 residues. V was cut by 2 bases and J by 4 bases, with 8 bases left in between.

The V and J genes are TRBV2 and TRBJ2-3, with D hard to call. Trimming stripped 6 bases from V and 6 bases from J, with 19 bases between. This CDR3 comprises 15 residues. The germline V gene has CDR1 SNHLY and CDR2 FYNNEI. DNA of the CDR3: TGTGCCAGCAGCCAACAGAGTCTCCAGCGCGATACGCAGTATTTT. This codes for CASSQQSLQRDTQYF.

This rearrangement joins TRBV5-1 to TRBJ2-1, with 8 bases identical to TRBD1. The CDR3 runs to 15 residues. Germline V lookup: CDR1 SGHRS, CDR2 YFSETQ. Germline trimming cut 0 bases from V and 2 bases from J; bases unmatched to any gene: 1. CDR3 in amino acids: CASSLGQGTYNEQFF. In nucleotides, the CDR3 is TGCGCCAGCAGCTTGGGACAGGGGACCTACAATGAGCAGTTCTTC.

This clone is a singleton in its sample. The V gene is TRBV4-2, the J gene TRBJ2-4; the D gene is possibly TRBD2 (6 bases). The germline V gene has CDR1 LGHNA and CDR2 YNFKEQ. This CDR3 is 15 amino acids long. Trimming took 0 bases from V and 5 from J, leaving 11 bases between them. The CDR3 region is CASSQDTGDQNIQYF. In DNA, the CDR3 is TGTGCCAGCAGCCAAGACACGGGGGACCAAAACATTCAGTACTTC.

The J gene is TRBJ1-3, the V gene TRBV7-8, with a possible D match to TRBD1 (6 bases). The CDR3 loop spans 18 amino acids. Germline assignment: CDR1 SGHVS and CDR2 FQNEAQ. Trimming took 0 bases from V and 0 from J, leaving 15 bases between them. DNA for the CDR3: TGTGCCAGCAGCTTAGCTCCCCGAAACAGGGACTCTGGAAACACCATATATTTT. Translating it yields CASSLAPRNRDSGNTIYF. The complete variable domain, with remaining parts taken from reference TRBV7-8 and TRBJ1-3, reads GAGVSQSPRYKVAKRGQDVALRCDPISGHVSLFWYQQALGQGPEFLTYFQNEAQLDKSGLPSDRFFAERPEGSVSTLKIQRTQQEDSAVYLCASSLAPRNRDSGNTIYFGEGSWLTVV.

This rearrangement joins TRBV2 to TRBJ2-7, with D possibly TRBD1 on 6 matching bases. CDR1 and CDR2 from the germline V gene are SNHLY and FYNNEI. This CDR3 has 14 residues. The V end lost 5 bases, the J end lost 0 bases, and 11 bases lay between the germline ends. The CDR3 nucleotides read TGTGCCAGCAGTATCAGGGACAACTCCTACGAGCAGTACTTC. It translates to CASSIRDNSYEQYF. The whole variable domain, remainder taken from reference TRBV2 and TRBJ2-7, is EPEVTQTPSHQVTQMGQEVILRCVPISNHLYFYWYRQILGQKVEFLVSFYNNEISEKSEIFDDQFSVERPDGSNFTLKIRSTKLEDSAMYFCASSIRDNSYEQYFGPGTRLTVT.

The J gene is TRBJ1-5, the V gene TRBV4-3; 7 nucleotides align to TRBD1. The CDR3 consists of 14 residues. With V trimmed by 4 bases and J by 4 bases, 4 bases remained unmatched. Germline V gene sequence: CDR1 LGHNA, CDR2 YSLEER. CDR3 sequence (DNA): TGCGCCAGCAGCCGGGACAGCCGAAATCAGCCCCAGCATTTT. It specifies CASSRDSRNQPQHF.

CDR3 protein: CASSLGAGSSYEQYF. CDR3 coding DNA: TGTGCCAGCAGCTTAGGAGCGGGGAGCTCCTACGAGCAGTACTTC. V and J are TRBV7-2 and TRBJ2-7; 7 bases map to TRBD2. After removal of 1 base from V and 0 bases from J, the junction contained 3 bases not matched to a gene. The V gene's germline CDR1 is SGHTA and CDR2 FQGNSA. The CDR3 length is 15 residues.

The chain is built from TRBV11-2 and TRBJ2-5, with 7 positions matching TRBD2. Looked up from germline, CDR1 is SGHAT and CDR2 is FQNNGV. The trim removed 0 bases at V and 3 bases at J, leaving 7 bases unmatched. The CDR3 has 16 residues. The CDR3 sequence is CASSLEGLVGEETQYF. In DNA form, the CDR3 reads TGTGCCAGCAGCTTAGAAGGACTAGTAGGGGAAGAGACCCAGTACTTC.

This chain joins TRBV6-5 and TRBJ1-5; 7 bases agree with TRBD1. The CDR3 has 13 amino acids. Trimming at V came to 6 bases and at J to 3 bases, leaving 2 bases not matched to a gene. The germline V gene encodes CDR1 MNHEY and CDR2 SVGAGI. For the CDR3, the DNA is TGTGCCAGCAGCACAGGGGTCAATCAGCCCCAGCATTTT. Translating it yields CASSTGVNQPQHF.

The chain is built from TRBV12-5 and TRBJ2-2, with D maybe TRBD2 (6 bases). Germline V lookup: CDR1 LGHNT, CDR2 FRNRAP. The CDR3 covers 15 residues. Trimming removed 6 bases from V and 2 bases from J, with 13 bases in between. The CDR3 sequence: CASGRGLENTGELFF. CDR3 bases: TGTGCTAGTGGCCGGGGACTGGAAAACACCGGGGAGCTGTTTTTT.

This rearrangement joins TRBV6-1 to TRBJ2-5, with D unclear. Looked up from germline, CDR1 is MNHNS and CDR2 is SASEGT. V was shortened by 5 bases and J by 5 bases, with 9 bases between the two germline ends. This CDR3 region has 12 residues. The CDR3 region has the DNA TGTGCCAGCAGTTCCCTGTTGGAGACCCAGTACTTC. As protein: CASSSLLETQYF.

This chain connects TRBV10-3 to TRBJ2-6; D is undetermined. V was shortened by 2 bases and J by 1 base, with 6 bases between the two germline ends. The CDR3 is 15 amino acids. Germline CDR1 and CDR2: ENHRY and SYGVKD. The CDR3: CAISEGDSGANVLTF. In DNA form, the CDR3 reads TGTGCCATCAGTGAGGGTGATTCTGGGGCCAACGTCCTGACTTTC.